Shown below are 2 T cell receptor beta chains from a single sample sequenced in a study of T cells in Graves' hyperthyroidism and ophthalmopathy. Amplified TCR beta CDR3 regions came from RNA transcripts. A set of HTBI primers served as the primers for a first-round RT-PCR of the TCR CDR3. TCRdb re-derived calls from the multiplex PCR reads in MiXCR, one entry per CDR3 protein. The sample shows 95,000 to 110,000 distinct CDR3 sequences, 40% to 50% of them seen only once. Sequenced material: blood. The receptors come from a man aged 35-49 years with Graves' hyperthyroidism.

The sample holds many counts of this clonotype. V gene TRBV11-3 combines with J gene TRBJ2-7; perhaps TRBD2 as D (6 bases). Trimming removed 0 bases at V and 5 bases at J, with 8 bases between. Germline V gene lookup returns CDR1 SGHNT and CDR2 YENEEA. The CDR3 has 13 residues. The CDR3: CASSLEEGHEQYF. CDR3 sequence (DNA): TGTGCCAGCAGCTTAGAGGAGGGACACGAGCAGTACTTC. The whole variable domain, remainder taken from reference TRBV11-3 and TRBJ2-7, is EAGVVQSPRYKIIEKKQPVAFWCNPISGHNTLYWYLQNLGQGPELLIRYENEEAVDDSQLPKDRFSAERLKGVDSTLKIQPAELGDSAVYLCASSLEEGHEQYFGPGTRLTVT.

The V call is TRBV5-1, the J call TRBJ1-2; tentatively, D is TRBD1 (5 bases). Germline CDR1 and CDR2: SGHRS and YFSETQ. V dropped 3 bases and J dropped 5 bases, with 14 bases sitting between them. The CDR3 loop spans 14 amino acids. CDR3 nucleotide sequence: TGCGCCAGCAGCTGGGGGGTAGCGGGATATGGCTACACCTTC. Translating it yields CASSWGVAGYGYTF.